This T cell receptor beta chain was captured by sequencing in a study of T cell repertoires in cytomegalovirus infection. Whole-study context: Researchers turned to recently identified HLA-C-restricted CMV epitopes as well as well-studied HLA-B-restricted ones. Through public TCR beta signatures, both CMV infection and matching HLA type were indicated. Findings and limits, study-wide: Cumulative public TCR beta family frequency identified CMV carriers with the relevant HLA. CMV-specific TCR beta clonotypes restricted by HLA-C dominated the ex vivo response.

As to this clonotype: Its specificity is not known.

TCRdb called the reads again in MiXCR, with one record for every CDR3 protein. Among around 710,000 distinct CDR3 sequences listed, around 29% were seen once. V lost 0 bases and J 0 bases, leaving 8 bases between the germline ends. This CDR3 is 15 amino acids long. From germline, CDR1 is MNHNY and CDR2 SVGAGI (reference sequence). The V gene is TRBV6-6, the J gene TRBJ2-5; D is possibly TRBD1 (5 bases). The receptor's source is a human donor in good health (CMV status not recorded). Some clones in this sample may be carry-over from other donors' samples. The sequenced sample was cultured CD8+ T cells from PBMCs, obtained from culture after CMV antigen stimulation. The CDR3 sequence is CASSYSAGNQETQYF. DNA of the CDR3: TGTGCCAGCAGTTACTCGGCAGGGAACCAAGAGACCCAGTACTTC.